This TCR beta chain was recovered during a study of T cell clonotyping in hematopoietic cell transplantation. Background on the study: Pretransplant recipient samples were taken after cytoreduction. General observations from the study: Pathologically expanded recipient clonotypes increased progressively from day 30 to day 180 as diversity fell. Without cell sorting, CD4 versus CD8 contributions remain unresolved.

A note on this clone: Antigen unknown.

Germline-derived CDR1 and CDR2 are SNHLY and FYNNEI. J lost 1 base, V lost 11 bases, and 10 bases had no gene match. This CDR3 has 14 amino acids. Time point defined: recipient sample about 28 days before transplant, after cytoreduction. Samples: about 28 days before transplant, then days 30, 100 and 180 after. Repertoires were generated with immunoSEQ multiplex PCR, while TCRdb's copy carries only in-frame clones and drops some. The table includes 25,000 to 30,000 clones, approximately 81% detected once. The chain carries TRBV2 and TRBJ2-7; TRBD2 matches at 8 bases. The sample here was peripheral blood mononuclear cells, taken before stem cell transplant. The origin of this receptor is a man between 40 and 49 years old with acute myeloid leukemia. Some clones in this sample may be carry-over from other donors' samples. CDR3 sequence reads: CAREGRGGSYEQYF. Here the CDR3 DNA reads TGTGCCCGGGAAGGACGGGGGGGATCCTACGAGCAGTACTTC.